The present T cell receptor beta chain was sequenced within a study of blood T cell repertoires in COVID-19. Looking at the study overall: COVID-19 samples from acute and convalescent phases originated in the United States, Italy and Spain. PBMCs, B-cell-depleted T cells, or T cells provided the cDNA or gDNA that made up the material.

Original processing methods: Reference gene primer amplification yielded estimated nucleated cell counts. Sequencing used immunoSEQ multiplex PCR; TCRdb keeps in-frame clones, though not all of them. The V and J calls and the clone size are those of that table, but D and trimming were determined from the DNA. The sample has some 300,000 clones; 90% are singletons. Details on this clone: The same CDR3 arises from other DNA sequences in this sample as well.

Germline CDR1 SGHTA, CDR2 FQGNSA. V lost 1 base and J lost 1, with 8 bases in between. The CDR3 is 15 residues long. Sequenced input: peripheral blood. The TCR comes from a woman between 40 and 55 years old with COVID-19, enrolled during active disease. V gene TRBV7-2 combines with J gene TRBJ1-3, with D possibly matching TRBD1 (6 bases). The CDR3: CASSLVGGSGNTIYF. The CDR3 DNA reads TGTGCCAGCAGCTTAGTAGGGGGATCTGGAAACACCATATATTTT.